The 29 T cell receptor beta chains listed next were all sequenced from one sample in a study of T-cell memory formation after mild COVID-19 (dated by TCRdb to about 2021). Libraries were prepared through 5' RACE. Sequencer: Illumina NovaSeq 6000. Starting from the raw public reads, TCRdb applied fastp trimming at Q25, assembled clones with MiXCR and retained in-frame beta chains. Entries that share a CDR3 protein sequence are merged under the most common genes and DNA. The sample data list around 12,000 distinct CDR3 sequences, and around 13% of these were observed just once. 50% to 70% of the sample is taken by the ten largest. Sample: PBMCs or a T cell subset sorted from them (not recorded which). Receptor source: a man between 18 and 29 years old who had mild COVID-19 (a few samples of this study predate the infection). The sample titles of this study are shuffled in the database, so cell type and time point are left out; the donor was told from shared clones.

The chain employs TRBV18 and TRBJ2-3; 10 nucleotides align to TRBD2. With V trimmed by 3 bases and J by 5 bases, 2 bases remained unmatched. CDR1 is KGHSH and CDR2 is LQKENI in the germline V gene. CDR3 length: 14 residues. CDR3 sequence reads: CASSPGLAEDTQYF. CDR3 in DNA: TGTGCCAGCTCACCTGGACTAGCGGAAGATACGCAGTATTTT.

This clonotype was picked up many times. The V and J genes are TRBV10-3 and TRBJ2-5; D perhaps matches TRBD2 (6 bases). This CDR3 is 14 amino acids long. Trimming pared 8 bases from V and 6 bases from J, leaving 19 bases between. Germline V CDR1 and CDR2: ENHRY, SYGVKD. The CDR3 DNA reads TGTGCCATCGCGGGGATAGGGCAGTCAAAGACCCAGTACTTC. This codes for CAIAGIGQSKTQYF.

This clonotype was counted at least ten times. The gene calls are TRBV5-1 and TRBJ2-1; weak D call: TRBD2 (6 bases). The CDR3 consists of 13 residues. V lost 0 bases and J lost 6, with 7 bases in between. CDR1 and CDR2 from the germline V gene are SGHRS and YFSETQ. The CDR3 reads CASSLGTTNEQFF. CDR3 sequence (DNA): TGCGCCAGCAGCTTGGGGACTACCAATGAGCAGTTCTTC. Combining the CDR3 with reference TRBV5-1 and TRBJ2-1 gives the whole variable domain KAGVTQTPRYLIKTRGQQVTLSCSPISGHRSVSWYQQTPGQGLQFLFEYFSETQRNKGNFPGRFSGRQFSNSRSEMNVSTLELGDSALYLCASSLGTTNEQFFGPGTRLTVL.

This clonotype appeared many times. The chain is built from TRBV7-2 and TRBJ2-2; D unclear. The CDR3 is 13 amino acids. Trimming cost V 2 bases and J 6 bases, with 7 bases left between them. The germline CDR1 and CDR2 sequences are SGHTA and FQGNSA. The CDR3 spells CASSLLVSGELFF. CDR3 nucleotides: TGTGCCAGCAGCTTACTGGTGTCCGGGGAGCTGTTTTTT.

This clonotype appeared a few times. The genes are TRBV15 and TRBJ1-4; D is undetermined. The CDR3 spans 15 residues. The V gene lost 4 bases and the J gene lost 0 bases, with 9 bases spanning the gap. In germline, CDR1 is LNHNV, CDR2 YYDKDF (reference sequence). The CDR3 DNA reads TGTGCCACCAGCAATGGGAAATCAACTAATGAAAAACTGTTTTTT. This translates into CATSNGKSTNEKLFF.

This clonotype was observed at least ten times. The chain couples TRBV27 to TRBJ2-7; no firm D call. The CDR3 spans 13 residues. V dropped 3 bases and J dropped 3 bases, with 9 bases sitting between them. The germline gives CDR1 MNHEY, CDR2 SMNVEV (reference sequence). The CDR3 is CASSLKAYYEQYV. The CDR3 bases are TGTGCCAGCAGTTTGAAGGCCTACTACGAGCAGTACGTC.

This clonotype has at least ten counts. The rearrangement links TRBV11-1 to TRBJ2-1, with unresolved D. CDR1 SGHAT and CDR2 FQDESV come from the germline V gene (reference sequence). The length of the CDR3 is 14 residues. V lost 3 bases to trimming and J lost 6 bases, with 12 bases between them. The CDR3 region has the DNA TGTGCCAGCAGCTTCGTCGGGCCCAGCAATGAGCAGTTCTTC. Translating it yields CASSFVGPSNEQFF.

The chain couples TRBV3-1 to TRBJ1-2; 8 nucleotides agree with TRBD1. The junction had 13 bases not matched to a gene; V was cut back by 0 bases and J by 4 bases. The CDR3 has 18 amino acids. CDR1 is LGHDT, CDR2 YNNKEL, per germline (reference sequence). Here the CDR3 reads CASSQEDRGLYRAYGYTF. The CDR3 DNA follows: TGTGCCAGCAGCCAAGAAGACAGGGGATTATATCGGGCCTATGGCTACACCTTC.

This clonotype showed up many times. The genes are TRBV5-1 and TRBJ2-3; D gene uncertain. Trimming removed 2 bases at V and 0 bases at J, with 10 bases between. The V gene's germline CDR1 is SGHRS and CDR2 YFSETQ. The CDR3 has 15 amino acids. DNA for the CDR3: TGCGCCAGCAGCTTAAAAGGACCTAGCACAGATACGCAGTATTTT. Protein: CASSLKGPSTDTQYF.

This chain joins TRBV9 and TRBJ1-1; 9 nucleotides line up with TRBD1. Germline values: CDR1 SGDLS, CDR2 YYNGEE. Trimming took 4 bases from V and 1 from J; bases not matched to a gene: 8. The CDR3 runs to 16 residues. CDR3 protein: CASSPYMGQGNTEAFF. The CDR3, as DNA: TGTGCCAGCAGCCCGTACATGGGACAGGGGAACACTGAAGCTTTCTTT.

The chain joins TRBV20-1 to TRBJ2-5; either TRBD1 or TRBD2 may supply D (6 bases each). This CDR3 contains 13 residues. Germline V gene sequence: CDR1 DFQATT, CDR2 SNEGSKA (reference sequence). The ends were cut back, 5 bases at V and 5 bases at J, with 15 bases in the middle. The chain's CDR3 is CSARDPGAETQYF. CDR3 coding DNA: TGCAGTGCTCGCGACCCGGGGGCGGAGACCCAGTACTTC.

This chain links TRBV4-1 with TRBJ2-2; 10 positions agree with TRBD2. Germline lookup yields CDR1 MGHRA and CDR2 YSYEKL. The length of the CDR3 is 17 residues. The trim removed 5 bases at V and 4 bases at J, leaving 10 bases unmatched. The CDR3 bases are TGCGCCAGCAGCGGCAGCGGGGGGGCTCTTGGCACCGGGGAGCTGTTTTTT. Its translation: CASSGSGGALGTGELFF.

This clonotype was picked up a small number of times. The V and J genes are TRBV5-1 and TRBJ2-4; 7 positions agree with TRBD2. CDR3 length: 17 residues. Germline V gene lookup returns CDR1 SGHRS and CDR2 YFSETQ. V was pared by 4 bases and J by 1 base, with 11 bases of the junction left unmatched. The chain's CDR3 is CASSLWTTGGAKNIQYF. The CDR3 DNA is TGCGCCAGCAGCCTCTGGACTACCGGGGGGGCCAAAAACATTCAGTACTTC.

The V and J genes are TRBV2 and TRBJ2-7; unclear D gene. Germline V lookup: CDR1 SNHLY, CDR2 FYNNEI. V lost 0 bases to trimming and J lost 2 bases, with 8 bases between them. The CDR3 sequence is 14 residues long. Here the CDR3 reads CASSEAIHPYEQYV. In DNA form, the CDR3 reads TGTGCCAGCAGTGAAGCAATCCACCCCTACGAGCAGTACGTC.

The chain has TRBV2 and TRBJ2-3; 7 bases are shared with TRBD2. The length of the CDR3 is 14 residues. The germline V gene encodes CDR1 SNHLY and CDR2 FYNNEI. V was pared by 7 bases and J by 5 bases, with 9 bases of the junction left unmatched. In nucleotides, the CDR3 is TGTGCCAGCACCCAGGGCGGGGGATTAGATACGCAGTATTTT. Its protein is CASTQGGGLDTQYF.

This clonotype was found many times. The CDR3 DNA is TGTGCCAGCAGTTACTGGTTAGGCACAGATACGCAGTATTTT. Translating it yields CASSYWLGTDTQYF. V and J are TRBV6-6 and TRBJ2-3, with D uncertain. The V end lost 1 base, the J end lost 1 base, and 6 bases lay between the germline ends. The CDR3 loop spans 14 amino acids. Germline V gene data show CDR1 as MNHNY and CDR2 as SVGAGI (reference sequence).

In its sample, this clonotype was seen a few times. The rearrangement joins TRBV5-1 to TRBJ1-5; TRBD1 matches 8 bases. Germline trimming cut 0 bases from V and 6 bases from J; bases unmatched to any gene: 2. The V gene's germline CDR1 is SGHRS and CDR2 YFSETQ. The CDR3 covers 14 residues. The CDR3 spells CASSLGTGSQPQHF. The DNA of the CDR3 is TGCGCCAGCAGCTTGGGGACAGGGTCTCAGCCCCAGCATTTT.

Ten or more counts support this clonotype. The chain combines TRBV5-1 with TRBJ2-1; 11 bases are a match to TRBD1. Losses at the gene ends were 5 bases for V and 7 bases for J; bases not matched to a gene: 14. CDR1 is SGHRS, CDR2 YFSETQ, per germline. The CDR3 length is 17 residues. CDR3 nucleotides: TGCGCCAGCAGTTGGGCGGACAGGGGGCACGGATTAAATGAGCAGTTCTTC. It translates to CASSWADRGHGLNEQFF.

This clonotype was recorded at least ten times. The gene calls are TRBV6-2 or TRBV6-3 and TRBJ2-7, with D perhaps TRBD1 (5 bases). The CDR3 covers 12 residues. V was pared by 6 bases and J by 6 bases, with 12 bases between. CDR1 MNHEY and CDR2 SVGEGT come from the germline V gene. In DNA form, the CDR3 reads TGTGCCAGCAGGCCCCTAAGGGGCGAGCAGTACGTC. This encodes CASRPLRGEQYV.

This clonotype was recorded at least ten times. The V and J genes are TRBV7-9 and TRBJ1-2, with 7 bases fitting TRBD1. V was clipped by 5 bases and J by 6 bases; unmatched bases: 3. Germline CDR1 reads SEHNR; CDR2 reads FQNEAQ (reference sequence). The CDR3 runs to 12 residues. This CDR3 is CASSRTGDGYTF. In DNA form, the CDR3 reads TGTGCCAGCAGCCGGACAGGAGATGGCTACACCTTC.

This clonotype ranks as medium-sized (0.01 to 0.1%). V gene TRBV29-1 combines with J gene TRBJ2-6; D may be TRBD1 (6 bases). Per germline, CDR1 SQVTM and CDR2 ANQGSEA. The CDR3 runs to 14 residues. The germline V and J ends were trimmed by 8 bases and 0 bases, with 11 bases remaining between them. CDR3 amino acids: CSTLDSSGANVLTF. The CDR3, as DNA: TGCAGCACGCTGGACAGCTCTGGGGCCAACGTCCTGACTTTC.

This clonotype was detected ten times or more. The chain uses TRBV7-9 and TRBJ2-3; 10 bases map to TRBD2. Germline CDR1 is SEHNR and CDR2 is FQNEAQ (reference sequence). The J segment lost 1 base and the V segment lost 4 bases, leaving 5 bases of the junction unmatched. CDR3 length: 16 amino acids. The CDR3 loop reads CASSSERGGRTDTQYF. In DNA, the CDR3 is TGTGCCAGCAGCTCAGAGCGGGGGGGACGCACAGATACGCAGTATTTT.

Only a few counts were recorded for this clonotype. The rearrangement links TRBV9 to TRBJ2-5; 7 bases are shared with TRBD2. Germline V CDR1 and CDR2: SGDLS, YYNGEE. Unmatched junction bases numbered 2, after V lost 0 bases and J lost 3 bases. The CDR3 spans 14 residues. CDR3 coding DNA: TGTGCCAGCAGCGTAGTAGCGGGCGAAGAGACCCAGTACTTC. Amino acids: CASSVVAGEETQYF.

This clonotype was observed many times. This sequence joins TRBV5-4 and TRBJ2-1; D not resolved. This CDR3 has 11 amino acids. Germline loops: CDR1 SGHNT, CDR2 YYREEE (reference sequence). V lost 5 bases, J lost 9 bases, and 9 bases lay in between. CDR3 sequence reads: CASRSPSEQFF. CDR3 DNA sequence: TGTGCCAGCAGGAGCCCAAGTGAGCAGTTCTTC.

V gene TRBV7-8 combines with J gene TRBJ2-1; 10 positions match TRBD2. V lost 0 bases to trimming and J lost 3 bases; unmatched junction nucleotides: 2. Germline CDR1 reads SGHVS; CDR2 reads FQNEAQ. The CDR3 loop spans 16 amino acids. CDR3 nucleotides: TGTGCCAGCAGCTTAGCGGCTAGCGGGGGCTACAATGAGCAGTTCTTC. Amino acids: CASSLAASGGYNEQFF.

The rearrangement joins TRBV7-8 to TRBJ2-5, with 7 bases lining up with TRBD1. This CDR3 spans 12 amino acids. Looked up from germline, CDR1 is SGHVS and CDR2 is FQNEAQ. V gave up 5 bases and J gave up 5 bases; unmatched junction bases: 2. CDR3 sequence reads: CASSGDSETQYF. CDR3 nucleotides: TGTGCCAGCAGCGGGGACAGTGAGACCCAGTACTTC.

This clonotype was counted many times. The CDR3, as DNA: TGTGCCAGCAGTTACAAGGGAATCGGCTATAATTCACCCCTCCACTTT. This codes for CASSYKGIGYNSPLHF. This chain connects TRBV6-5 to TRBJ1-6, with D unclear. Between the trimmed V and J ends, which lost 2 bases and 3 bases, there was a span of 11 bases. The CDR3 runs 16 residues. Germline loops: CDR1 MNHEY, CDR2 SVGAGI.

This clonotype was seen at least ten times. This CDR3 reads CASSPGLAGGIYEQYF. The CDR3 nucleotides read TGTGCCAGCAGCCCCGGACTAGCGGGGGGAATCTACGAGCAGTACTTC. The gene calls are TRBV7-2 and TRBJ2-7, with 14 nucleotides matching TRBD2. The V segment lost 5 bases and the J segment 3 bases; nucleotides outside the gene matches: 6. The V gene's germline CDR1 is SGHTA and CDR2 FQGNSA. The CDR3 sequence is 16 residues long.

This clonotype was seen more than once but under ten times. CDR3 sequence reads: CASSPFRDTEAFF. As DNA, the CDR3 is TGTGCCAGCAGCCCCTTTCGGGACACTGAAGCTTTCTTT. This chain connects TRBV7-9 to TRBJ1-1; no clear D gene. In germline, CDR1 is SEHNR, CDR2 FQNEAQ (reference sequence). Trimming stripped 5 bases from V and 3 bases from J, with 10 bases between. The CDR3 covers 13 residues.